These 25 T cell receptor beta chains were sequenced from one sample in a study of T-cell memory formation after mild COVID-19. MiXCR was run by TCRdb on the 5' RACE reads, yielding one entry per CDR3 protein. The data contain some 290,000 distinct CDR3 sequences, roughly 17% of them seen just once; the ten biggest clones take up around 23%. The sample was PBMCs or a T cell subset sorted from them (not recorded which). Source of these receptors: a man aged 18 to 30 who had mild COVID-19 (a few samples of this study predate the infection). Cell type and time point are not known.

This clonotype was counted only a few times. In nucleotides, the CDR3 is TGTGCCAGCAGTTACCGGGAGGAGACCCAGTACTTC. It translates to CASSYREETQYF. This sequence joins TRBV12-3 or TRBV12-4 and TRBJ2-5; the D gene is possibly TRBD2 (6 bases). Trimming removed 4 bases from V and 5 bases from J, with 8 bases in between. CDR3 size: 12 residues.

This clonotype was detected a few times. The chain is built from TRBV5-1 and TRBJ1-2, with D maybe TRBD1 (6 bases). This CDR3 is 13 amino acids long. Trimming shortened V by 4 bases and J by 3 bases, and 10 bases separated the two germline ends. Germline CDR1 SGHRS, CDR2 YFSETQ. The DNA for the CDR3 is TGCGCCAGCAGCATGGACAGCTACTATGGCTACACCTTC. Translating it yields CASSMDSYYGYTF.

The chain carries TRBV6-5 and TRBJ1-1, with D unclear. The germline V and J ends were trimmed by 2 bases and 0 bases, with 10 bases remaining between them. CDR3 size: 15 residues. Germline CDR1 and CDR2: MNHEY and SVGAGI. CDR3 protein: CASSYRRGMNTEAFF. CDR3 in DNA: TGTGCCAGCAGTTACAGGCGGGGAATGAACACTGAAGCTTTCTTT.

The V call is TRBV12-3 or TRBV12-4, the J call TRBJ2-3, with D possibly called TRBD1 or TRBD2 (7 bases each). This CDR3 contains 15 residues. V was shortened by 6 bases and J by 2 bases, with 15 bases between the two germline ends. The DNA for the CDR3 is TGTGCCAGCAGGCCCAGGGGGGGACTCACAGATACGCAGTATTTT. It yields the protein CASRPRGGLTDTQYF.

The rearrangement joins TRBV20-1 to TRBJ2-4; TRBD1 matches 8 bases. Germline V gives CDR1 DFQATT, CDR2 SNEGSKA (reference sequence). There are 13 residues in the CDR3. V was pared by 0 bases and J by 6 bases, with 1 base of the junction left unmatched. CDR3 in amino acids: CSARDRGRNIQYF. The CDR3 bases are TGCAGTGCTAGAGACAGGGGGCGAAACATTCAGTACTTC.

This clonotype was seen a handful of times. The chain couples TRBV9 to TRBJ2-1; the match to TRBD2 covers 8 bases. This CDR3 has 17 residues. Germline values: CDR1 SGDLS, CDR2 YYNGEE. Trimming cost V 4 bases and J 8 bases; bases outside gene matches: 17. The CDR3 DNA sequence: TGTGCCAGCAGCCCAAACCCCCCGGGACTAGGAAGCTATGAGCAGTTCTTC. It encodes CASSPNPPGLGSYEQFF.

This clonotype was seen a handful of times. This rearrangement joins TRBV7-8 to TRBJ2-7; 8 nucleotides match TRBD1. The CDR3 sequence is 15 residues long. CDR1 is SGHVS and CDR2 is FQNEAQ in the germline V gene. V trimming: 6 bases; J trimming: 1 base; junction bases outside the gene matches: 8. The CDR3 loop reads CASRQDRGPSYEQYF. CDR3 DNA sequence: TGTGCCAGCAGGCAAGACAGGGGACCATCCTACGAGCAGTACTTC.

The chain employs TRBV20-1 and TRBJ1-5, with D hard to call. Germline V lookup: CDR1 DFQATT, CDR2 SNEGSKA (reference sequence). The germline V and J ends were trimmed by 2 bases and 7 bases, with 18 bases remaining between them. This CDR3 has 15 residues. The CDR3 DNA follows: TGCAGTGCTAGAAGGGTGTCGGGGTATGAGCAGCCCCAGCATTTT. Protein sequence: CSARRVSGYEQPQHF.

Written as DNA, the CDR3 is TGTGCCACCAGTGATTCCCGACAGCCTAGAGGGCCCCAGCATTTT. Its protein product is CATSDSRQPRGPQHF. The V call is TRBV24-1, the J call TRBJ1-5; a weak D match, TRBD1 (5 bases). Trimming took 2 bases from V and 9 from J, leaving 16 bases between them. CDR3 length equals 15 residues. Per germline, CDR1 KGHDR and CDR2 SFDVKD.

The rearrangement links TRBV6-5 to TRBJ2-7; 7 bases fit TRBD1. The CDR3 has 12 residues. Losses at the gene ends were 9 bases for V and 5 bases for J; bases not matched to a gene: 7. Germline V gives CDR1 MNHEY, CDR2 SVGAGI. The DNA of the CDR3 is TGTGCCAGTGGGTACAGGGGCCACGAGCAGTACGTC. The encoded protein is CASGYRGHEQYV.

V gene TRBV4-2 combines with J gene TRBJ2-3; TRBD2 matches at 9 bases. The J segment lost 5 bases and the V segment lost 1 base, leaving 7 bases of the junction unmatched. Germline-derived CDR1 and CDR2 are LGHNA and YNFKEQ. The CDR3 runs 16 residues. CDR3 sequence: CASSQVTGTSQDTQYF. DNA of the CDR3: TGTGCCAGCAGCCAAGTTACTGGGACTAGCCAAGATACGCAGTATTTT.

The chain has TRBV5-6 and TRBJ1-2, with a tentative D call TRBD1 (5 bases). This CDR3 has 16 amino acids. V was cut by 4 bases and J by 2 bases, with 18 bases left in between. Looked up from germline, CDR1 is SGHDT and CDR2 is YYEEEE. For the CDR3, the DNA is TGTGCCAGCAGCGTAAAGACCGGGGCCTACAACTATGGCTACACCTTC. Protein product: CASSVKTGAYNYGYTF. Full variable domain (missing parts from reference TRBV5-6 and TRBJ1-2): DAGVTQSPTHLIKTRGQQVTLRCSPKSGHDTVSWYQQALGQGPQFIFQYYEEEERQRGNFPDRFSGHQFPNYSSELNVNALLLGDSALYLCASSVKTGAYNYGYTFGSGTRLTVV.

This clonotype has only a few counts. The V gene is TRBV4-1, the J gene TRBJ2-2, with 7 bases lining up with TRBD2. Germline lookup yields CDR1 MGHRA and CDR2 YSYEKL. V shed 0 bases, J shed 5 bases, and the junction held 6 bases outside the gene matches. The CDR3 contains 16 residues. The CDR3 region is CASSQDPAGVTGELFF. CDR3 bases: TGCGCCAGCAGCCAAGACCCGGCGGGGGTTACCGGGGAGCTGTTTTTT.

This clonotype was detected a few times. This chain joins TRBV12-3 or TRBV12-4 and TRBJ2-7, with D possibly being TRBD1 (6 bases). V gave up 0 bases and J gave up 3 bases, with 12 bases separating them. The CDR3 covers 15 residues. The CDR3 loop reads CASSLAAGAHYEQYF. DNA for the CDR3: TGTGCCAGCAGTTTAGCGGCAGGGGCCCACTACGAGCAGTACTTC.

A few counts support this clonotype. The chain employs TRBV6-1 and TRBJ2-1; D is unclear. The length of the CDR3 is 10 residues. Trimming removed 2 bases at V and 14 bases at J, with 7 bases between. Germline values: CDR1 MNHNS, CDR2 SASEGT. CDR3 sequence: CASSETEEFF. The CDR3 DNA sequence: TGTGCCAGCAGTGAAACCGAGGAGTTCTTC.

The gene calls are TRBV20-1 and TRBJ1-6; D gene unclear. There are 15 residues in the CDR3. Germline V CDR1 and CDR2: DFQATT, SNEGSKA (reference sequence). V was trimmed by 1 base and J by 10 bases, leaving 17 bases between them. This CDR3 reads CSARAPGSGRSPLHF. Written as DNA, the CDR3 is TGCAGTGCTAGAGCCCCGGGATCGGGGAGGTCACCCCTCCACTTT.

This clonotype was seen more than once but under ten times. The chain carries TRBV5-6 and TRBJ2-1; D is perhaps TRBD1 (5 bases). Germline V lookup: CDR1 SGHDT, CDR2 YYEEEE. The CDR3 loop spans 15 amino acids. Trimming took 5 bases from V and 2 from J, leaving 14 bases between them. The CDR3, as DNA: TGTGCCAGCAGTTCAGGGCCCAGGACCTACAATGAGCAGTTCTTC. This encodes CASSSGPRTYNEQFF.

This rearrangement joins TRBV5-1 to TRBJ2-5; D is possibly TRBD2 (5 bases). V gave up 0 bases and J gave up 5 bases, with 14 bases separating them. CDR1 and CDR2 from the germline V gene are SGHRS and YFSETQ. This CDR3 is built from 15 residues. CDR3 DNA sequence: TGCGCCAGCAGCTTGGGACACCCCCCGGGGGAGACCCAGTACTTC. Its translation: CASSLGHPPGETQYF.

This clonotype was found many times. The chain employs TRBV5-1 and TRBJ2-7, with D possibly called TRBD1 or TRBD2 (5 bases each). Trimming cost V 6 bases and J 2 bases, with 21 bases left between them. Germline lookup yields CDR1 SGHRS and CDR2 YFSETQ. This CDR3 has 16 amino acids. The CDR3 DNA follows: TGCGCCAGCAAACCTCATGGGGGTTCGGGGACCTACGAGCAGTACTTC. It yields the protein CASKPHGGSGTYEQYF.

V usage is TRBV2 and J usage is TRBJ2-5, with TRBD1 as a possible D gene (5 bases). Germline V gene data show CDR1 as SNHLY and CDR2 as FYNNEI. The CDR3 loop spans 14 amino acids. With 6 bases removed from V and 5 bases from J, the gap between germline ends came to 16 bases. CDR3 amino acids: CASRGRVYRETQYF. CDR3 in DNA: TGTGCCAGCAGGGGGCGAGTATATCGGGAGACCCAGTACTTC.

Only a few counts were recorded for this clonotype. The V gene is TRBV12-3 or TRBV12-4, the J gene TRBJ2-7, with TRBD1 matching over 7 bases. CDR3 size: 13 residues. The V segment lost 4 bases and the J segment 3 bases; nucleotides outside the gene matches: 3. The CDR3 DNA is TGTGCCAGCAGTTCGGCAGGGGGCTACGAGCAGTACTTC. Protein product: CASSSAGGYEQYF.

The rearrangement links TRBV20-1 to TRBJ2-3; D is perhaps TRBD2 (5 bases). The CDR3 totals 16 residues. CDR1 is DFQATT and CDR2 is SNEGSKA in the germline V gene (reference sequence). The V end lost 1 base, the J end lost 0 bases, and 14 bases lay between the germline ends. The CDR3, as DNA: TGCAGTGCTAGAGGTATCGGTTCGGGAAGCACAGATACGCAGTATTTT. Its translation: CSARGIGSGSTDTQYF.

V usage is TRBV5-1 and J usage is TRBJ2-3, with unresolved D. The CDR3 runs to 13 residues. Trimming cost V 3 bases and J 1 base, with 6 bases left between them. CDR1 SGHRS and CDR2 YFSETQ come from the germline V gene. The DNA of the CDR3 is TGCGCCAGCAGCTGGAGCGGCACAGATACGCAGTATTTT. Residues: CASSWSGTDTQYF. The variable domain in full, with the rest retrieved from reference TRBV5-1 and TRBJ2-3, is KAGVTQTPRYLIKTRGQQVTLSCSPISGHRSVSWYQQTPGQGLQFLFEYFSETQRNKGNFPGRFSGRQFSNSRSEMNVSTLELGDSALYLCASSWSGTDTQYFGPGTRLTVL.

This rearrangement joins TRBV4-2 to TRBJ2-7; 10 nucleotides align to TRBD1. Germline V CDR1 and CDR2: LGHNA, YNFKEQ. V lost 4 bases and J lost 1; bases outside the gene matches: 4. The CDR3 covers 15 residues. This CDR3 is CASSRGDRGSYEQYF. CDR3 nucleotides: TGTGCCAGCAGCCGAGGGGACAGGGGTTCCTACGAGCAGTACTTC.

The chain combines TRBV4-1 with TRBJ1-4; unclear D gene. The V gene's germline CDR1 is MGHRA and CDR2 YSYEKL. V was trimmed by 2 bases and J by 7 bases, leaving 11 bases between them. CDR3 length: 14 residues. In DNA form, the CDR3 reads TGCGCCAGCAGCCAACTCCGGTTTGGTGAAAAACTGTTTTTT. Its protein is CASSQLRFGEKLFF.